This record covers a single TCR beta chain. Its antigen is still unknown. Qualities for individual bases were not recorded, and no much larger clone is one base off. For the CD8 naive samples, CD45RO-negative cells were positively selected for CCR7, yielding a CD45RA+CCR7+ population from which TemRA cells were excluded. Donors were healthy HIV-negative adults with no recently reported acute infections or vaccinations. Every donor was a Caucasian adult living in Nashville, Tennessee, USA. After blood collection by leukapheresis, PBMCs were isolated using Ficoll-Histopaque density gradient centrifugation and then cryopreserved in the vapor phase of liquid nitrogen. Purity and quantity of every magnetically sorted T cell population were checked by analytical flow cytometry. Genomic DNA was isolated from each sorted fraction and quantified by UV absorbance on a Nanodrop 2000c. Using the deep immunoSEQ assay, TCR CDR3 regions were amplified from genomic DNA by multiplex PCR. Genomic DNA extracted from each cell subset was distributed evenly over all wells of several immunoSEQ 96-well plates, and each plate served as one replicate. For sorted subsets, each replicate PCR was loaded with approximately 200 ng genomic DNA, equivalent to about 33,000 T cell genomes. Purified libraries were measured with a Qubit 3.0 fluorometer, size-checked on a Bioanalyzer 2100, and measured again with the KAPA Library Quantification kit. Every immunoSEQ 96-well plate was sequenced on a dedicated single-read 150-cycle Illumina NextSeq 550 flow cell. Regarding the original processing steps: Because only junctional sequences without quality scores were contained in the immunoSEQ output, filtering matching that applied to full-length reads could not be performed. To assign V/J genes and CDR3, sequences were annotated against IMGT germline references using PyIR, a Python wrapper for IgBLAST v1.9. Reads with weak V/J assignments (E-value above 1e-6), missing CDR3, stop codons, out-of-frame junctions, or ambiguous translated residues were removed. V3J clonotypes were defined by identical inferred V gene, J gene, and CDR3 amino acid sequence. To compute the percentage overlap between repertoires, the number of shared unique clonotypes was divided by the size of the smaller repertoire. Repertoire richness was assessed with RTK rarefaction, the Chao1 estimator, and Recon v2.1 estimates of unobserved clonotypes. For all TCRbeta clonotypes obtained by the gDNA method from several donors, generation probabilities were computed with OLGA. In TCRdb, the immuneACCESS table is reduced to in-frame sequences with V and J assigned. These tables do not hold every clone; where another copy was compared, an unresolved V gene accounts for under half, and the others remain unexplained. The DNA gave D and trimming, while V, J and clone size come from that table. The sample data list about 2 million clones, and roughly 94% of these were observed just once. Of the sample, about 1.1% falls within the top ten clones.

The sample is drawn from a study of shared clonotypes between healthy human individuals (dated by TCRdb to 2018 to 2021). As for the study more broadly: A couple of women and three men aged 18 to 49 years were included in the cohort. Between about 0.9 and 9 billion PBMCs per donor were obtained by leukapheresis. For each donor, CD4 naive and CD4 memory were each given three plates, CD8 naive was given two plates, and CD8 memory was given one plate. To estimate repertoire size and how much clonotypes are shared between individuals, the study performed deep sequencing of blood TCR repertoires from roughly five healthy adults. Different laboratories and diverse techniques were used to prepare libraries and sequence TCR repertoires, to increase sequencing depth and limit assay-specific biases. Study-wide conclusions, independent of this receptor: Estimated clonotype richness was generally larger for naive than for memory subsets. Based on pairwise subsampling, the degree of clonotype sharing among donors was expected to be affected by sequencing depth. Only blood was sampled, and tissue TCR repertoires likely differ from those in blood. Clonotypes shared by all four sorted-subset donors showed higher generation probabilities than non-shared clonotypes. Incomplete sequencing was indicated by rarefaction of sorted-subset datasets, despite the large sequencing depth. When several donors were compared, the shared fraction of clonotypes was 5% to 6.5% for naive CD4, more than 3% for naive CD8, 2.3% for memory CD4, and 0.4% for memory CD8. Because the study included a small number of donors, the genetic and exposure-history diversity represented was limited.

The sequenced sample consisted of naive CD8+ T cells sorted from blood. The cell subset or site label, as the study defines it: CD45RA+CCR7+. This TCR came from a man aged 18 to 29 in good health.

The DNA reads as follows: TGTGCCAGCAGTGAATGGGTAAGCGGGAGCACAGATACGCAGTATTTT. Its translation is CASSEWVSGSTDTQYF. The V and J segments used are TRBV25-1 and TRBJ2-3; TRBD2 might be the D gene, on 6 matching bases. Taken from cysteine to phenylalanine, the CDR3 has 16 residues. Only the CDR3 DNA is retained, 48 bases long and in frame from the first base. Trimming at the junction amounts to 1 base on V and 0 bases on J, and the germline ends lie 11 bases apart. The germline V gene supplies CDR1 MGHDK and CDR2 SYGVNS.